Detailed here is one TCR beta chain. The data derive from a study of T cell changes during pregnancy in multiple sclerosis. Here immunoSEQ multiplex PCR was the method, and the copy in TCRdb shows in-frame clones only, minus some. The sample records roughly 39,000 clones, about nine tenths being singletons. Trimming removed 6 bases at V and 3 bases at J, with 15 bases between. The germline CDR1 and CDR2 sequences are MDHEN and SYDVKM. The CDR3 loop spans 14 amino acids. The sample consisted of CD8+ T cells from peripheral blood mononuclear cells, taken after pregnancy. This receptor was identified in a female donor with multiple sclerosis, enrolled in a pregnancy study. This chain uses TRBV28 with TRBJ2-7; D is possibly TRBD1 (6 bases). In DNA form, the CDR3 reads TGTGCCAGCAGCCCCAGGGGCTTCTTCTACGAGCAGTACTTC. Protein product: CASSPRGFFYEQYF.